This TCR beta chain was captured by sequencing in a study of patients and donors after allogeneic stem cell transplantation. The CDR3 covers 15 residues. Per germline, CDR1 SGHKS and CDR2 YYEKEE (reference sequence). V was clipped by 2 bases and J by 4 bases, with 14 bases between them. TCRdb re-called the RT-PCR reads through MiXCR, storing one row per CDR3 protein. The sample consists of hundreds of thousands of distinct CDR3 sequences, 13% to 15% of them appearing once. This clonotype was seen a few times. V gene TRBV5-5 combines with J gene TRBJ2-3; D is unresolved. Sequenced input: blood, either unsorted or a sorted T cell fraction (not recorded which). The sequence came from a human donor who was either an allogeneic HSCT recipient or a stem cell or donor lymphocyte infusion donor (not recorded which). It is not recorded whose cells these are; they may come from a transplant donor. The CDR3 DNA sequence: TGTGCCAGCAGCTTACGCGGATGGGCTCCAGATACGCAGTATTTT. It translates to CASSLRGWAPDTQYF.